This T cell receptor beta chain came from a study of cytomegalovirus exposure and HLA in healthy donors. Study results and caveats: Later analysis demonstrated an association between a missense DCLRE1C variant and TCR beta V- and J-gene trimming.

It was with 60 Vbeta and 13 Jbeta primers that the PCR ran. Some clones are missing from TCRdb's copy, which holds only in-frame ones; the method was immunoSEQ multiplex PCR. This sample has some 150,000 clones, with around 76% found just once. Germline-derived CDR1 and CDR2 are MDHEN and SYDVKM. Unmatched junction bases numbered 6, after V lost 4 bases and J lost 7 bases. The CDR3 spans 14 residues. A remark on this clone: No antigen is known for it.

The chain has TRBV28 and TRBJ2-2, with 7 bases that match TRBD1. This clonotype was sampled from a man in his 60s in good health and CMV-seronegative. Sample: PBMCs. In DNA form, the CDR3 reads TGTGCCAGCAGTTCGCAGGGGGTCCGCGGGGAGCTGTTTTTT. It is translated as CASSSQGVRGELFF.